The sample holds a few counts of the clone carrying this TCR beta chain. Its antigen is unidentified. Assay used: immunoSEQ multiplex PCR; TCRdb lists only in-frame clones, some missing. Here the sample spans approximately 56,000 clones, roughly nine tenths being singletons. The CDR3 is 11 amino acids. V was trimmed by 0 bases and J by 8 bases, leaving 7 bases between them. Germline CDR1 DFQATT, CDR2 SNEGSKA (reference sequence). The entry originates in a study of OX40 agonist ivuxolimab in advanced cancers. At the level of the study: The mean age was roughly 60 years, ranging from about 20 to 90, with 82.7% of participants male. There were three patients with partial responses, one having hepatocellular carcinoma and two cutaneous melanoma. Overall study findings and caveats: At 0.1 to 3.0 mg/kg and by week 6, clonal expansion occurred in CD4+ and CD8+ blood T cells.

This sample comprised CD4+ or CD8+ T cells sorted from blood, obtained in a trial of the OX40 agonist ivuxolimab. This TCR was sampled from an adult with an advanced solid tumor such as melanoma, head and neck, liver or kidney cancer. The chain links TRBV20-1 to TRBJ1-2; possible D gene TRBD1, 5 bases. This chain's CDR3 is CSAREGQGYTF. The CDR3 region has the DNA TGCAGTGCTAGAGAGGGGCAGGGCTACACCTTC.